This T cell receptor beta chain was captured by sequencing in a study of human T cells and chemical hapten exposure. Germline V lookup: CDR1 SGHTA, CDR2 FQGNSA. This CDR3 spans 13 amino acids. Between the trimmed V and J ends, which lost 5 bases and 5 bases, there was a span of 12 bases. TCRdb re-derived calls from the RACE reads in MiXCR, one entry per CDR3 protein. Seen here are some 330,000 distinct CDR3 sequences, 4.5% to 5.5% observed once, and the top ten hold 7% to 10%. Time point meaning: pre-sensitization, week 0. Treatment indicated: therapeutic diphenylcyclopropenone sensitization with weekly scalp DPC. This clonotype was detected ten times or more.

This chain uses TRBV7-2 with TRBJ2-5; no firm D call. The TCR was taken from a woman younger than 30 with alopecia areata. Some clones in this sample may be carry-over from other donors' samples. Sequences were derived from whole blood, sampled in connection with sensitization to the hapten diphenylcyclopropenone (DPC). The DNA for the CDR3 is TGTGCCAGCAGCCCATTGACATTGGAGACCCAGTACTTC. This encodes CASSPLTLETQYF.